A selection of T cell receptor beta chains follows, all from one sample in a study of post-analysis software for immune sequencing data. One entry per CDR3 protein, called by TCRdb with MiXCR from the PCR reads. The data show approximately 570,000 distinct CDR3 sequences, roughly 47% seen once. Material: blood. The receptors were sampled from a girl aged 10 to 17 with multiple sclerosis. Both conserved end residues are trimmed from each CDR3. A D gene is named only where the DNA matches it firmly.

D	V	J	length	CDR3
TRBD1	TRBV12-3/TRBV12-4	.	16	ASSSEDRGLQMEETQY
TRBD2	TRBV7-3	TRBJ2-1	15	ASSPLATSGGFQEQF
TRBD1	TRBV7-9	TRBJ2-7	12	ASSLRQGANEQY
TRBD2	TRBV12-3/TRBV12-4	TRBJ2-3	14	ASSYPRSGGQDTQY
TRBD2	TRBV29-1	TRBJ2-1	12	SVTSGGAGNEQF
TRBD1	TRBV27	TRBJ2-7	13	ASSPRQGDSYEQY
TRBD1	TRBV5-1	.	13	ASSQGQGSTETQY
.	TRBV5-1	TRBJ2-7	14	ASSLDQAATSYEQY
TRBD1	TRBV6-1	TRBJ2-7	13	TSRVTGTGTYEQY
.	TRBV12-3/TRBV12-4	TRBJ2-3	13	ASSFGSPSTDTQY
TRBD2	TRBV4-2	.	14	ASSQIPGTSVNEQY
.	TRBV5-1	TRBJ2-1	13	ASSLVGINPNEQF
TRBD1	TRBV29-1	TRBJ1-2	12	SVLLPGQSYGYT
TRBD2	TRBV7-2	TRBJ2-1	11	ASSPWEGNEQF
TRBD1	TRBV27	TRBJ2-7	11	ASRDRAASEQY
.	TRBV4-1	TRBJ2-7	11	ASSQGSAYEQY
TRBD1	TRBV5-1	.	14	ASSFSKGQATYEQY
TRBD1	TRBV6-5	TRBJ1-2	12	ASSNWDRESGYT
.	TRBV20-1	TRBJ2-7	10	SARDPLGEQY
TRBD2	TRBV7-9	TRBJ2-1	11	ASSLIAGDEQF
.	TRBV7-9	TRBJ2-3	14	ASSLTPTPSTDTQY
TRBD1	TRBV5-5	TRBJ1-1	14	ASTSQGAWGDREAF
TRBD2	TRBV20-1	TRBJ2-1	14	SARFLADPSYNEQF
.	TRBV7-6	TRBJ2-7	12	ASSPIEQPYEQY
TRBD1	TRBV5-5	TRBJ2-1	12	ASSRQGANNEQF
TRBD1	TRBV28	TRBJ2-3	14	ASSSRTGASTDTQY
.	TRBV5-1	TRBJ1-1	13	ASSQNSLRGTEAF
.	TRBV9	TRBJ1-1	13	ASSVGGLMNTEAF
.	TRBV6-5	TRBJ2-3	15	ASSYSGGGRVTDTQY
.	TRBV20-1	TRBJ2-7	11	SARRGGLDEQY
.	TRBV4-1	TRBJ2-7	14	ASSQDRPGSPYEQY
.	TRBV4-1	TRBJ2-5	11	ASSPRTVGTQY
.	TRBV2	TRBJ2-1	13	ASSEEGGKCDEQF
.	TRBV12-3/TRBV12-4	TRBJ2-1	12	ASTLGGQGSEQF
.	TRBV27	TRBJ1-5	11	ASSSSGNQPQH
.	TRBV5-1	TRBJ1-5	13	ASSLGGGYNQPQH
.	TRBV11-3	TRBJ2-1	12	ASSSDRSNNEQF
TRBD2	TRBV4-1	TRBJ2-7	14	ASSQGRGLAGNEQY
.	TRBV7-8	TRBJ2-3	13	ASSLAGSTTDTQY
.	TRBV5-1	TRBJ1-2	11	ASSLGQDYDYT
TRBD2	TRBV20-1	TRBJ2-5	14	SAREQTSGRGETQY
TRBD1	TRBV7-2	TRBJ2-3	12	ASSLRQGKHTQY
.	TRBV4-1	TRBJ2-7	12	ASSPRDPPYEQY
.	TRBV20-1	TRBJ2-7	12	SARRQLLGHEQY
.	TRBV24-1	TRBJ2-1	13	ATSDLGDGDNEQF